This T cell receptor (beta chain) was recorded in a study of CD8 T cells in ankylosing spondylitis. Study-wide results and caveats: A TCR beta motif made of fewer than ten highly homologous variants seemed typical of ankylosing spondylitis blood.

This CDR3 has 14 residues. J lost 3 bases, V lost 6 bases, and 6 bases had no gene match. Germline loops: CDR1 MDHEN, CDR2 SYDVKM. This clonotype was seen a handful of times. Its antigen is still unknown. In TCRdb, the 5' RACE reads were re-called with MiXCR into one record per CDR3 protein. This table has almost 400,000 distinct CDR3 sequences, 20% to 25% appearing once. The V call is TRBV28, the J call TRBJ2-5, with 8 bases that match TRBD1. The sequenced material came from blood, either unsorted or a sorted T cell fraction (not recorded which). The receptor comes from a male donor with ankylosing spondylitis. The CDR3 coding sequence is TGTGCCAGCAGGGGGACAGGTCGGGAAGAGACCCAGTACTTC. Its protein is CASRGTGREETQYF. The variable domain in full, completed from reference TRBV28 and TRBJ2-5, reads DVKVTQSSRYLVKRTGEKVFLECVQDMDHENMFWYRQDPGLGLRLIYFSYDVKMKEKGDIPEGYSVSREKKERFSLILESASTNQTSMYLCASRGTGREETQYFGPGTRLLVL.